This T cell receptor beta chain was found in a study of cytomegalovirus exposure and HLA in healthy donors. Study summary: Among the roughly 400 genotyped donors, approximately 82% were placed in the Caucasian-associated ancestry cluster.

The study ran its PCR with 60 Vbeta and 13 Jbeta primers. Under the authors' procedure: The authors later counted about 80 million unique TCR beta chains, about 11 million of them shared. The assay was immunoSEQ multiplex PCR, and TCRdb's table has in-frame clones only and misses some. D and trimming come from the DNA, and the V and J calls and clone size come from that table. The table has around 170,000 clones, approximately 75% seen once. The V gene end was trimmed by 5 bases and the J gene end by 4 bases; junction bases not matched to a gene: 4. CDR1 is SGHTS, CDR2 YDEGEE, per germline. CDR3 length equals 14 residues.

The sequenced material came from PBMCs. The chain employs TRBV5-8 and TRBJ1-5, with TRBD1 matching 9 bases. This sequence originates from a girl aged 10 to 17 in good health and CMV-seronegative. CDR3 residues: CASSLDRGNQPQHF. The DNA of the CDR3 is TGTGCCAGCAGTCTCGACAGGGGGAATCAGCCCCAGCATTTT. Variable domain in full (rest from reference TRBV5-8 and TRBJ1-5): EAGVTQSPTHLIKTRGQQATLRCSPISGHTSVYWYQQALGLGLQFLLWYDEGEERNRGNFPPRFSGRQFPNYSSELNVNALELEDSALYLCASSLDRGNQPQHFGDGTRLSIL.